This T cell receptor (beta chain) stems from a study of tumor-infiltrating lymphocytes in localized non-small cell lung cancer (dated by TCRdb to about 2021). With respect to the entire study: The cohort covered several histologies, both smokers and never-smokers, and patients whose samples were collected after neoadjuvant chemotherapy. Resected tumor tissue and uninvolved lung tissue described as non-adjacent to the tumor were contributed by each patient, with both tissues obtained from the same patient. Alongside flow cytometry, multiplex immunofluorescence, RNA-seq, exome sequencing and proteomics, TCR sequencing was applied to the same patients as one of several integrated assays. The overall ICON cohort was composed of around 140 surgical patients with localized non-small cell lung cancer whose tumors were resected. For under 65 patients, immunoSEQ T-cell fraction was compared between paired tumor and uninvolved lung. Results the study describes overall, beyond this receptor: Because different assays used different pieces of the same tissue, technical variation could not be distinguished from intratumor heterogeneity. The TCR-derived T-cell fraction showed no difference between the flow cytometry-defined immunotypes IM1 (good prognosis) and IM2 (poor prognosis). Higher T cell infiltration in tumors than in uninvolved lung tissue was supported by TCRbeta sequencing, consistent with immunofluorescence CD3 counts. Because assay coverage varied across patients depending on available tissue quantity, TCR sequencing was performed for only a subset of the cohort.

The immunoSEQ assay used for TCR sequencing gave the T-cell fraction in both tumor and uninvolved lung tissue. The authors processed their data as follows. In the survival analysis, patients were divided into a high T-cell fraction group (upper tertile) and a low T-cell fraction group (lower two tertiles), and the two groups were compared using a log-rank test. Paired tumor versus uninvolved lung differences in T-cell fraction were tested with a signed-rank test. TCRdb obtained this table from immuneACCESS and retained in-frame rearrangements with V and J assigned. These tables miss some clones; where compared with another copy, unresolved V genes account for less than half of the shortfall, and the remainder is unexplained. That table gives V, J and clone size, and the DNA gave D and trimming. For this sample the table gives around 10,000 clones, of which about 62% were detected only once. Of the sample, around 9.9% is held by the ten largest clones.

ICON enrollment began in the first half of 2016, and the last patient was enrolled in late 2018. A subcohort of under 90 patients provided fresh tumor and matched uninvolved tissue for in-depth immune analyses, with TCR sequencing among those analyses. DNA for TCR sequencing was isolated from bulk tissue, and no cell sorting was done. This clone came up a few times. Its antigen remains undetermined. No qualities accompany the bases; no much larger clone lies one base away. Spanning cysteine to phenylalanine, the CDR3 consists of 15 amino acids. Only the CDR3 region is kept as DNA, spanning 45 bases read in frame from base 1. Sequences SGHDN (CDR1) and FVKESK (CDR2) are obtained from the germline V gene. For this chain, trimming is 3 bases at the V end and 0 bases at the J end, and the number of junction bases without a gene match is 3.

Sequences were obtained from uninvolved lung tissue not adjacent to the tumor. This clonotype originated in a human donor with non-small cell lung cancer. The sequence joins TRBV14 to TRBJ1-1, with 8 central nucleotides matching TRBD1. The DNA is TGTGCCAGCAGCCATGGACAGGGCATGAACACTGAAGCTTTCTTT. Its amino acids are CASSHGQGMNTEAFF.